These 3 T cell receptor beta chains originate from one sample sequenced in a study of cytomegalovirus exposure and HLA in healthy donors. Produced via immunoSEQ multiplex PCR; TCRdb's table is partial and in-frame only. The sample lists 150,000 or so clones; 84% were seen once. The sequenced sample consisted of PBMCs. These receptors came from a young man in good health and CMV-seropositive.

J is TRBJ2-1 and V is TRBV4-1; 16 positions match TRBD2. Trimming took 4 bases from V and 4 from J; bases not matched to a gene: 7. This CDR3 has 18 residues. Germline CDR1 reads MGHRA; CDR2 reads YSYEKL. CDR3 DNA: TGCGCCAGCAGCCCGGGACTAGCGGGGGGGCTAAGGTACAATGAGCAGTTCTTC. Translating gives CASSPGLAGGLRYNEQFF.

CDR3 protein: CASSYVGAGNQPQHF. The CDR3 coding sequence is TGTGCCAGCAGCTACGTGGGGGCCGGGAATCAGCCCCAGCATTTT. The chain combines TRBV7-8 with TRBJ1-5; a weak D match, TRBD1 (6 bases). V was trimmed by 4 bases and J by 4 bases, leaving 14 bases between them. The CDR3 has 15 residues. Germline V gene lookup returns CDR1 SGHVS and CDR2 FQNEAQ. The full variable domain, rest sourced from reference TRBV7-8 and TRBJ1-5, is GAGVSQSPRYKVAKRGQDVALRCDPISGHVSLFWYQQALGQGPEFLTYFQNEAQLDKSGLPSDRFFAERPEGSVSTLKIQRTQQEDSAVYLCASSYVGAGNQPQHFGDGTRLSIL.

This clone was detected a few times. V is TRBV6-1 and J is TRBJ1-4, with D perhaps matching TRBD1 (6 bases). Germline CDR1 is MNHNS and CDR2 is SASEGT. The germline V and J ends were trimmed by 1 base and 5 bases, with 11 bases remaining between them. This CDR3 is built from 15 residues. The CDR3 region is CASSEEIGTNEKLFF. CDR3 coding DNA: TGTGCCAGCAGTGAAGAGATAGGGACAAATGAAAAACTGTTTTTT.